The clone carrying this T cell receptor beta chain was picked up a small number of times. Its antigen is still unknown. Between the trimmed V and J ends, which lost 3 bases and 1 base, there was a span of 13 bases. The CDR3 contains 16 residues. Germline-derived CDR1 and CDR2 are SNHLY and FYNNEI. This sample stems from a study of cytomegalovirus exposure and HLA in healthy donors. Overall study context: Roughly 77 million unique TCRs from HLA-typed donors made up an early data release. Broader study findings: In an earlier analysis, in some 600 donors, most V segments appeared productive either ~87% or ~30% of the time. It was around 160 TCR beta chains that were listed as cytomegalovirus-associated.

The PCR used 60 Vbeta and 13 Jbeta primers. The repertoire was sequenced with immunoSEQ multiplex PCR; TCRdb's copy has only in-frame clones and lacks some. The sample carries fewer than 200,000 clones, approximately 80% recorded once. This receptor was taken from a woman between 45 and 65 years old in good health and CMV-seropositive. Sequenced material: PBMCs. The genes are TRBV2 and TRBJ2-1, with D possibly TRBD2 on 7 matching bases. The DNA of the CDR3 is TGTGCCAGCAGTGAGAGGGGGGGGGAATCCTACAATGAGCAGTTCTTC. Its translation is CASSERGGESYNEQFF.